These 17 T cell receptor beta chains originate from one sample sequenced in a study of blood T cell repertoires in COVID-19. Measured with immunoSEQ multiplex PCR; TCRdb has only the in-frame clones, and not every one. Among 60,000 to 85,000 clones listed, roughly 85% were seen once. The source material was peripheral blood. The receptors shown here come from a woman aged 45-65 years with COVID-19, enrolled during active disease.

This chain joins TRBV6-5 and TRBJ2-2; D may be TRBD1 (7 bases). With 2 bases removed from V and 6 bases from J, the gap between germline ends came to 13 bases. The germline V gene encodes CDR1 MNHEY and CDR2 SVGAGI. CDR3 size: 15 residues. Here the CDR3 DNA reads TGTGCCAGCAGTTACGTTCCCAGGGGGGCCGGGGAGCTGTTTTTT. Translating gives CASSYVPRGAGELFF.

V usage is TRBV15 and J usage is TRBJ2-1; TRBD1 matches at 8 bases. CDR1 and CDR2 (germline): LNHNV, YYDKDF (reference sequence). V dropped 1 base and J dropped 5; count of bases not matched to a gene: 1. The length of the CDR3 is 14 residues. The CDR3 nucleotides are TGTGCCACCAGCAGAGGACAGGGGAACAATGAGCAGTTCTTC. Residues: CATSRGQGNNEQFF.

J is TRBJ1-1 and V is TRBV3-1 (or the pseudogene TRBV3-2), with TRBD1 as a possible D gene (6 bases). The CDR3 is 14 amino acids. V dropped 2 bases and J dropped 11 bases, with 18 bases sitting between them. Germline CDR1 is LGHDT and CDR2 is YNNKEL (reference sequence). CDR3 protein: CASSQLSNRVGAFF. DNA for the CDR3: TGTGCCAGCAGCCAACTTTCCAACAGGGTTGGTGCTTTCTTT.

This chain joins TRBV18 and TRBJ1-5, with D perhaps matching TRBD1 (6 bases). Germline CDR1 reads KGHSH; CDR2 reads LQKENI. The CDR3 sequence is 14 residues long. Trimming stripped 3 bases from V and 5 bases from J, with 11 bases between. CDR3 coding DNA: TGTGCCAGCTCACCTGGACAGTCCCATCAGCCCCAGCATTTT. Its protein is CASSPGQSHQPQHF. The full variable domain, in which reference TRBV18 and TRBJ1-5 provide the parts outside the CDR3, is NAGVMQNPRHLVRRRGQEARLRCSPMKGHSHVYWYRQLPEEGLKFMVYLQKENIIDESGMPKERFSAEFPKEGPSILRIQQVVRGDSAAYFCASSPGQSHQPQHFGDGTRLSIL.

The gene calls are TRBV5-5 and TRBJ1-3; D not resolved. The CDR3 is made up of 15 amino acids. Trimming took 2 bases from V and 3 from J, leaving 12 bases between them. Germline lookup yields CDR1 SGHKS and CDR2 YYEKEE (reference sequence). The CDR3 bases are TGTGCCAGCAGCTTTTTGTCCGGAGGTGGAAACACCATATATTTT. This encodes CASSFLSGGGNTIYF.

This clone was detected once. This rearrangement joins TRBV5-5 to TRBJ2-1; D is unclear. Germline CDR1 and CDR2: SGHKS and YYEKEE (reference sequence). This CDR3 region has 16 residues. Trimming took off 2 bases at V and 0 bases at J, with 12 bases between the two ends. The CDR3 coding sequence is TGTGCCAGCAGCTTTGGGTTTACTACCTCCTACAATGAGCAGTTCTTC. This encodes CASSFGFTTSYNEQFF. The whole variable domain, filled in from reference TRBV5-5 and TRBJ2-1, reads DAGVTQSPTHLIKTRGQQVTLRCSPISGHKSVSWYQQVLGQGPQFIFQYYEKEERGRGNFPDRFSARQFPNYSSELNVNALLLGDSALYLCASSFGFTTSYNEQFFGPGTRLTVL.

The count of this clone is one. This chain joins TRBV6-2 or TRBV6-3 and TRBJ2-2; the match to TRBD2 covers 10 bases. Looked up from germline, CDR1 is MNHEY and CDR2 is SVGEGT. CDR3 length equals 17 residues. With 0 bases clipped from V and 7 bases from J, the junction kept 8 bases outside the gene matches. The CDR3 DNA reads TGTGCCAGCAGTTACTCGATCAGTTGGACTAGCGGCGGGGAGCTGTTTTTT. It yields the protein CASSYSISWTSGGELFF.

The chain carries TRBV3-1 (or the pseudogene TRBV3-2) and TRBJ2-7; 10 nucleotides line up with TRBD2. The J segment lost 4 bases and the V segment lost 4 bases, leaving 7 bases of the junction unmatched. Per germline, CDR1 LGHDT and CDR2 YNNKEL (reference sequence). The CDR3 consists of 15 residues. The CDR3, as DNA: TGTGCCAGCAGCCCAAGCGGGAGGGGACTTTACGAGCAGTACTTC. It specifies CASSPSGRGLYEQYF.

V is TRBV6-1 and J is TRBJ2-7; TRBD1 matches at 7 bases. V shed 4 bases, J shed 4 bases, and the junction held 13 bases outside the gene matches. There are 16 residues in the CDR3. Germline values: CDR1 MNHNS, CDR2 SASEGT. DNA of the CDR3: TGTGCCAGCAGTGGGGTGAGGGGGCTCCCCATTTACGAGCAGTACTTC. Its translation: CASSGVRGLPIYEQYF.

Only a few counts were recorded for this clone. The rearrangement links TRBV7-9 to TRBJ1-4, with TRBD1 identical over 9 bases. CDR1 and CDR2 (germline): SEHNR, FQNEAQ (reference sequence). The CDR3 contains 16 residues. V trimming: 6 bases; J trimming: 7 bases; junction bases outside the gene matches: 12. The CDR3 spells CASSFEPGQGVEKLFF. CDR3 DNA sequence: TGTGCCAGCAGTTTTGAGCCGGGACAGGGAGTTGAAAAACTGTTTTTT.

The genes are TRBV11-2 and TRBJ2-7, with unresolved D. Germline assignment: CDR1 SGHAT and CDR2 FQNNGV. The CDR3 runs 15 residues. The V and J ends lost 1 base and 0 bases respectively, with 10 bases between them. The CDR3 DNA follows: TGTGCCAGCAGCTTAGTACCCCGGAGCTCCTACGAGCAGTACTTC. Amino acid sequence: CASSLVPRSSYEQYF.

The gene calls are TRBV5-1 and TRBJ2-3; D gene uncertain. The germline V and J ends were trimmed by 4 bases and 5 bases, with 14 bases remaining between them. Germline V CDR1 and CDR2: SGHRS, YFSETQ. This CDR3 has 14 amino acids. The CDR3 protein is CASSARSPLDTQYF. Here the CDR3 DNA reads TGCGCCAGCAGCGCCCGGTCTCCACTAGATACGCAGTATTTT.

This clone has a handful of counts. V and J are TRBV10-2 and TRBJ2-7; D possibly corresponds to TRBD1 (6 bases). From germline, CDR1 is WSHSY and CDR2 SAAADI. The germline V and J ends were trimmed by 11 bases and 2 bases, with 16 bases remaining between them. The CDR3 length is 13 residues. This CDR3 is CAASTGLTYEQYF. In DNA form, the CDR3 reads TGCGCCGCTTCTACAGGGCTCACCTACGAGCAGTACTTC.

The chain employs TRBV5-1 and TRBJ1-6; D is ambiguous. Germline CDR1 and CDR2: SGHRS and YFSETQ. The CDR3 is 15 residues long. Trimming removed 5 bases from V and 9 bases from J, with 18 bases in between. The CDR3: CASRGSSIEGSPLHF. The CDR3 DNA is TGCGCCAGCAGAGGGAGTTCAATTGAGGGTTCACCCCTCCACTTT.

This chain connects TRBV11-2 to TRBJ2-7, with a weak D call TRBD1 (6 bases). From germline, CDR1 is SGHAT and CDR2 FQNNGV. This CDR3 has 12 amino acids. V lost 3 bases and J lost 6, with 9 bases in between. CDR3: CASSFGGGEQYF. CDR3 sequence (DNA): TGTGCCAGCAGCTTTGGGGGCGGCGAGCAGTACTTC.

In nucleotides, the CDR3 is TGTGCCAGCAGACTCGGACTAGCGGGAGGCACAGATACGCAGTATTTT. Translated, it gives CASRLGLAGGTDTQYF. This rearrangement joins TRBV2 to TRBJ2-3, with 13 bases fitting TRBD2. Germline trimming cut 6 bases from V and 1 base from J; bases unmatched to any gene: 4. CDR1 and CDR2 (germline): SNHLY, FYNNEI. The CDR3 contains 16 residues.

V usage is TRBV28 and J usage is TRBJ2-6, with D perhaps TRBD2 (6 bases). Per the germline V gene, CDR1 is MDHEN and CDR2 is SYDVKM. The CDR3 has 14 residues. Trimming left V 11 bases short and J 4 bases short, with 15 bases between. The chain's CDR3 is CAPMEGAGANVLTF. The CDR3 nucleotides are TGTGCCCCCATGGAGGGAGCCGGGGCCAACGTCCTGACTTTC.